This T cell receptor beta chain was observed in a study of T cell responses to AZD1222 COVID-19 vaccine. Study observations and caveats: Among spike-specific TCRs, nearly half reportedly target unmutated variant regions.

Germline CDR1 is SGHVS and CDR2 is FQNEAQ. This CDR3 has 14 amino acids. V shed 4 bases, J shed 5 bases, and the junction held 3 bases outside the gene matches. The repertoire was sequenced with immunoSEQ multiplex PCR; TCRdb's copy has only in-frame clones and lacks some. The sample holds almost 70,000 clones, 83% seen once. Comment on this clone: Its antigen is not identified.

V is TRBV7-8 and J is TRBJ2-5; 11 nucleotides match TRBD2. The origin of this receptor is an adult who received the AZD1222 COVID-19 vaccine. The source material was peripheral blood, sampled 28 days after the second AZD1222 dose. The CDR3 region has the DNA TGTGCCAGCAGCTCGACTAGCGGGGTGGAGACCCAGTACTTC. Residues: CASSSTSGVETQYF.